The clone carrying this T cell receptor (beta chain) has a single count. This entry belongs to a study of blood T cell repertoires in COVID-19. Looking at the study overall: Donors in the United States, Italy and Spain gave samples during acute or convalescent COVID-19. PBMCs, B-cell-depleted T cells, or T cells provided the cDNA or gDNA that made up the material.

The CDR3 loop spans 12 amino acids. Trimming removed 5 bases from V and 9 bases from J, with 11 bases in between. In the original processing: How many nucleated cells were present was estimated from reference gene primer amplification. Only in-frame clones appear in the TCRdb table, and some are missing; sequencing was by immunoSEQ multiplex PCR. The V and J calls and clone size were taken over from that table, and D and trimming were inferred from the DNA. Altogether approximately 89,000 clones are present, roughly 80% being singletons, with the ten largest covering about half. The chain uses TRBV12-3 or TRBV12-4 and TRBJ1-5; D call uncertain. This receptor was identified in a human donor in a cohort sampled during active COVID-19. The sequenced material came from peripheral blood. Here the CDR3 reads CASSPPFRPQHF. The CDR3 coding sequence is TGTGCCAGCAGTCCCCCCTTCAGGCCCCAGCATTTT.